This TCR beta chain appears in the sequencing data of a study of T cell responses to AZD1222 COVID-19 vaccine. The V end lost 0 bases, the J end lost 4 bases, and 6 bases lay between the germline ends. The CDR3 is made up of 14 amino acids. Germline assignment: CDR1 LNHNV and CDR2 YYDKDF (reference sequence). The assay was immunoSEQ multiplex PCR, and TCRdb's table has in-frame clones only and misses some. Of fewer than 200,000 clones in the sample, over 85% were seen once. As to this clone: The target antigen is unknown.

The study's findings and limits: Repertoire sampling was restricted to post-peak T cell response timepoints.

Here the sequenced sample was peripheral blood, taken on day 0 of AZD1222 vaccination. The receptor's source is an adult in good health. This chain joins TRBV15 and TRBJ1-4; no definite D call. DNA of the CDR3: TGTGCCACCAGCAGAGACGTCAATAATGAAAAACTGTTTTTT. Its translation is CATSRDVNNEKLFF.